One and the same sample provided the 12 T cell receptor beta chains below, sequenced in a study of shared clonotypes between healthy human individuals (TCRdb year 2020). Library construction relied on the immunoSEQ multiplex PCR assay. Drawn from immuneACCESS, this table holds only the in-frame rearrangements with V and J called that TCRdb kept. Clones are partly lost; checked studies trace under half to an unresolved V gene and leave the rest unexplained. This sample lists more than 400,000 clones; around 96% were detected once. The ten largest make up about 0.064% of the sample. The sample comprised naive CD4+ T cells sorted from blood. In light of the paper, this sample's cell subset or site label describes: CD45RA+ positively selected. The receptor source for this set is a woman in her twenties or thirties in good health.

The rearrangement links TRBV6-5 to TRBJ2-3; D not resolved. CDR1 and CDR2 (germline): MNHEY, SVGAGI. The V gene lost 6 bases and the J gene lost 1 base, with 11 bases spanning the gap. The CDR3 spans 14 residues. The CDR3 DNA follows: TGTGCCAGCAGCCCTCCCGGTCGCACAGATACGCAGTATTTT. This codes for CASSPPGRTDTQYF.

This sequence joins TRBV2 and TRBJ2-7, with D maybe TRBD1 (6 bases). The germline gives CDR1 SNHLY, CDR2 FYNNEI. This CDR3 has 12 amino acids. The V and J ends lost 6 bases and 8 bases respectively, with 14 bases between them. The CDR3 region has the DNA TGTGCCAGCAGGGGAGAGGGGGTAAAGCAGTACTTC. Its protein product is CASRGEGVKQYF. The full variable domain, completed using reference TRBV2 and TRBJ2-7, is EPEVTQTPSHQVTQMGQEVILRCVPISNHLYFYWYRQILGQKVEFLVSFYNNEISEKSEIFDDQFSVERPDGSNFTLKIRSTKLEDSAMYFCASRGEGVKQYFGPGTRLTVT.

This chain links TRBV10-1 with TRBJ1-5; 12 positions match TRBD1. The CDR3 contains 12 residues. CDR1 and CDR2 (germline): WNHNN, SYGVQD (reference sequence). This chain's CDR3 is CSGTGGSQPQHF. In nucleotides, the CDR3 is TGCTCCGGGACAGGGGGCTCTCAGCCCCAGCATTTT.

This clone was observed once. This chain joins TRBV7-3 and TRBJ2-1; TRBD2 agrees at 8 bases. Germline loops: CDR1 SGHTA, CDR2 FQGTGA. The CDR3 spans 13 residues. V shed 5 bases, J shed 10 bases, and the junction held 7 bases outside the gene matches. CDR3 sequence: CASSPLTSGEQFF. As DNA, the CDR3 is TGTGCCAGCAGCCCCCTTACTAGCGGAGAGCAGTTCTTC.

The J gene is TRBJ2-7, the V gene TRBV5-8, with 8 positions matching TRBD2. There are 17 residues in the CDR3. V trimming: 2 bases; J trimming: 0 bases; junction bases outside the gene matches: 10. CDR1 is SGHTS and CDR2 is YDEGEE in the germline V gene. CDR3: CASSFLFSGKSSYEQYF. The CDR3 DNA follows: TGTGCCAGCAGCTTTCTTTTTAGCGGGAAGAGCTCCTACGAGCAGTACTTC.

A single count supports this clone. The chain is built from TRBV27 and TRBJ2-5; weak D call: TRBD1 (6 bases). V gave up 3 bases and J gave up 6 bases, with 14 bases separating them. There are 14 residues in the CDR3. Germline V gene sequence: CDR1 MNHEY, CDR2 SMNVEV (reference sequence). CDR3 sequence reads: CASSFSRGGKTQYF. CDR3 DNA: TGTGCCAGCAGTTTTTCCAGGGGCGGCAAGACCCAGTACTTC.

Here the CDR3 reads CASTESRGRRYEQYF. In DNA form, the CDR3 reads TGTGCCAGCACTGAGTCAAGGGGGCGCCGCTACGAGCAGTACTTC. This chain joins TRBV6-5 and TRBJ2-7, with 7 bases that match TRBD1. The CDR3 extends over 15 amino acids. The V segment lost 7 bases and the J segment 3 bases; nucleotides outside the gene matches: 12. Germline values: CDR1 MNHEY, CDR2 SVGAGI.

The chain joins TRBV5-1 to TRBJ1-2; D gene ambiguous. CDR3 length equals 14 residues. Trimming cost V 1 base and J 3 bases, with 10 bases left between them. CDR1 and CDR2 from the germline V gene are SGHRS and YFSETQ. The CDR3 nucleotides read TGCGCCAGCAGCTTGTCAGCCAGCGACTATGGCTACACCTTC. Residues: CASSLSASDYGYTF.

This sequence joins TRBV6-1 and TRBJ2-3; either TRBD1 or TRBD2 may fit D (5 bases each). From germline, CDR1 is MNHNS and CDR2 SASEGT. CDR3 length equals 13 residues. With 9 bases removed from V and 3 bases from J, the gap between germline ends came to 13 bases. The CDR3 nucleotides read TGTGCCAGAAGGGACCCGCGGACAGATACGCAGTATTTT. Translating gives CARRDPRTDTQYF.

V and J are TRBV5-4 and TRBJ2-7; 12 nucleotides line up with TRBD2. Per the germline V gene, CDR1 is SGHNT and CDR2 is YYREEE (reference sequence). The CDR3 is 17 amino acids. Trimming removed 1 base from V and 5 bases from J; junction bases left unmatched: 10. The CDR3 here is CASSLSRLAGEWDEQYF. In DNA form, the CDR3 reads TGTGCCAGCAGCTTGTCTCGACTAGCGGGAGAATGGGACGAGCAGTACTTC.

This chain links TRBV30 with TRBJ2-2; D is unresolved. The CDR3 spans 13 residues. V was cut by 2 bases and J by 1 base, with 5 bases left in between. CDR1 is GTSNPN, CDR2 SVGIG, per germline (reference sequence). CDR3 nucleotide sequence: TGTGCCTGGAGTTTGGGGAACACCGGGGAGCTGTTTTTT. This encodes CAWSLGNTGELFF.

As to this clone: Other DNA sequences in this specimen translate into the identical CDR3. This chain links TRBV28 with TRBJ1-2; 9 nucleotides match TRBD1. J was trimmed by 4 bases and V by 6 bases; bases with no gene match: 3. Germline assignment: CDR1 MDHEN and CDR2 SYDVKM. This CDR3 contains 13 residues. This CDR3 is CASSSGQGYGYTF. For the CDR3, the DNA is TGTGCCAGCAGCTCGGGACAGGGCTATGGCTACACCTTC.